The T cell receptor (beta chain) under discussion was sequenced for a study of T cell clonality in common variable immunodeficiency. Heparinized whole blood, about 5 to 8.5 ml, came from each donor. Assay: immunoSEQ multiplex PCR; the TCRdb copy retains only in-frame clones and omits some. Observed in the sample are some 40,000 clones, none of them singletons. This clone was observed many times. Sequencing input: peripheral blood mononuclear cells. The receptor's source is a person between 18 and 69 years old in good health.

The CDR3 sequence: CSASSGGTGNTIYF. The sequenced CDR3 bases are TGCAGTGCATCCTCCGGGGGAACTGGAAACACC. V usage is TRBV20-1 and J usage is TRBJ1-3; D is perhaps TRBD1 (5 bases). The read halts 3 residues ahead of the CDR3 end, with the missing end drawn from the germline J gene. From germline, CDR1 is DFQATT and CDR2 SNEGSKA (reference sequence). V was pared by 6 bases and J by 2 bases, with 14 bases between. This CDR3 has 14 amino acids.